A single sample gave rise to the 8 T cell receptor beta chains below, sequenced in a study of T-cell reconstitution after alpha-beta-depleted transplantation in children. Researchers prepared the TCRbeta library using unique molecular identifiers, the study reports. TCRdb itself ran the PCR reads through MiXCR, one entry per CDR3 protein. The sample shows approximately 270,000 distinct CDR3 sequences, 9.9% of them seen only once. The sequences come from PBMCs from the stem cell graft donor, collected from the stem cell graft. The receptor source for this set is a human donor who donated a stem cell graft to a child with SCID.

This clonotype was picked up many times. The chain combines TRBV27 with TRBJ1-1; TRBD1 might be the D (6 bases). The CDR3 consists of 13 residues. The germline V gene encodes CDR1 MNHEY and CDR2 SMNVEV (reference sequence). V lost 3 bases and J lost 4, with 9 bases in between. CDR3 in amino acids: CASSFQGSTEAFF. CDR3 sequence (DNA): TGTGCCAGCAGTTTCCAGGGGAGCACTGAAGCTTTCTTT.

This clonotype occurred a few times. The V and J genes are TRBV6-5 and TRBJ2-5, with D perhaps TRBD2 (5 bases). The V end lost 2 bases, the J end lost 7 bases, and 23 bases lay between the germline ends. The CDR3 contains 17 residues. Germline lookup yields CDR1 MNHEY and CDR2 SVGAGI. This chain's CDR3 is CASSYAAPTGSRGTQYF. The CDR3 DNA reads TGTGCCAGCAGTTACGCTGCCCCTACGGGGAGCCGGGGGACCCAGTACTTC.

This clonotype was seen a few times. Written as DNA, the CDR3 is TGTGCCAGCAGCCACGTGAATCGATACGAGCAGTACTTC. It translates to CASSHVNRYEQYF. The chain combines TRBV3-1 with TRBJ2-7; D is uncertain. The ends were cut back, 3 bases at V and 4 bases at J, with 10 bases in the middle. Germline-derived CDR1 and CDR2 are LGHDT and YNNKEL (reference sequence). The CDR3 is 13 amino acids.

The chain employs TRBV5-1 and TRBJ1-4, with D tentatively TRBD1 (5 bases). The germline CDR1 and CDR2 sequences are SGHRS and YFSETQ. Trimming cost V 0 bases and J 7 bases, with 13 bases left between them. The CDR3 is made up of 15 amino acids. CDR3 bases: TGCGCCAGCAGCTTGGCCCACGGGGACGGTGAAAAACTGTTTTTT. It yields the protein CASSLAHGDGEKLFF.

This clonotype came up a few times. The V and J genes are TRBV7-9 and TRBJ2-2, with TRBD2 matching over 8 bases. The CDR3 sequence is 14 residues long. CDR1 is SEHNR and CDR2 is FQNEAQ in the germline V gene (reference sequence). V dropped 11 bases and J dropped 1; count of bases not matched to a gene: 6. The CDR3 spells CAAAGELNTGELFF. CDR3 bases: TGTGCCGCAGCGGGGGAACTGAACACCGGGGAGCTGTTTTTT.

The genes are TRBV5-4 and TRBJ2-3; 7 bases agree with TRBD1. CDR3 length: 18 amino acids. The ends lost 0 bases at V and 3 bases at J; junction bases unmatched: 13. Germline-derived CDR1 and CDR2 are SGHNT and YYREEE (reference sequence). In DNA, the CDR3 is TGTGCCAGCAGCTTGGGACAGGGTAGTGAGTTTTGGACAGATACGCAGTATTTT. Its translation is CASSLGQGSEFWTDTQYF. The full variable domain, rest sourced from reference TRBV5-4 and TRBJ2-3, is ETGVTQSPTHLIKTRGQQVTLRCSSQSGHNTVSWYQQALGQGPQFIFQYYREEENGRGNFPPRFSGLQFPNYSSELNVNALELDDSALYLCASSLGQGSEFWTDTQYFGPGTRLTVL.

The genes are TRBV7-9 and TRBJ1-1; tentative D call: TRBD1 (5 bases). The germline V gene has CDR1 SEHNR and CDR2 FQNEAQ (reference sequence). Between the trimmed V and J ends, which lost 2 bases and 3 bases, there was a span of 13 bases. The CDR3 is 15 residues long. The CDR3 region is CASSLRPGGDTEAFF. CDR3 sequence (DNA): TGTGCCAGCAGCTTAAGGCCCGGAGGGGACACTGAAGCTTTCTTT.

The V call is TRBV5-5, the J call TRBJ1-5, with D unresolved. CDR1 and CDR2 from the germline V gene are SGHKS and YYEKEE (reference sequence). V lost 0 bases, J lost 5 bases, and 9 bases lay in between. The CDR3 is 14 residues long. CDR3 sequence (DNA): TGTGCCAGCAGCTTGGGACTACAAGATCAGCCCCAGCATTTT. Its translation: CASSLGLQDQPQHF.